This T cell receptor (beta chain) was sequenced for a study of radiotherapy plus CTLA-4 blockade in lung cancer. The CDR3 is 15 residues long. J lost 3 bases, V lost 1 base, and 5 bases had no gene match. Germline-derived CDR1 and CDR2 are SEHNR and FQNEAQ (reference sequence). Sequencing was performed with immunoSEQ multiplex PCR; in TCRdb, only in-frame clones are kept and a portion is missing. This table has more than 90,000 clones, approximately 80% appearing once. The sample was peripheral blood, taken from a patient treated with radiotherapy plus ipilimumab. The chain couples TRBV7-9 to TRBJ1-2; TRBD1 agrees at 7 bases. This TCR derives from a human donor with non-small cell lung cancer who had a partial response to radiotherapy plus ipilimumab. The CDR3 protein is CASSLVVGQYYGYTF. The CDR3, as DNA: TGTGCCAGCAGCTTAGTCGTGGGACAGTACTATGGCTACACCTTC.